The clone carrying this TCR beta chain was picked up a small number of times. Its antigen is unidentified. The data were obtained in a study of cytomegalovirus exposure and HLA in healthy donors. Germline V gene data show CDR1 as SGHRS and CDR2 as YFSETQ. Trimming took 5 bases from V and 1 from J, leaving 12 bases between them. CDR3 length: 14 amino acids. Study results and caveats: Among the sequence variants, a highly shared cluster was likely an artifact of sequencing. Reports credit the classifier with highly specific, highly sensitive diagnosis of cytomegalovirus status. Roughly uniform sequencing depth across donors was assumed, possibly incorrectly.

In the PCR, 60 Vbeta and 13 Jbeta primers were used. The method was immunoSEQ multiplex PCR; TCRdb's version includes in-frame clones alone and lacks a portion of them. The table shows about 140,000 clones, with roughly four fifths occurring only once. Sequencing input: PBMCs. The receptor was isolated from a man aged 18-30 years in good health and CMV-seropositive. The rearrangement links TRBV5-1 to TRBJ1-1, with a weak D call TRBD1 (5 bases). The CDR3 region is CASSLGGENTEAFF. In DNA, the CDR3 is TGCGCCAGCAGTCTGGGGGGGGAGAACACTGAAGCTTTCTTT.